This entry concerns a single T cell receptor (beta chain). Antigen unknown. The time point: pretreatment peripheral blood. These data come from a study of PD-L1 blockade in urothelial cancer. Background on the study: Individuals in the cohort had been given 0 to 3 earlier chemotherapy regimens. The median number of T cells present in blood samples was approximately 140,000. Study findings and constraints: When pretreatment blood TCR clonality was below the median, it predicted better survival.

Measured with immunoSEQ multiplex PCR; TCRdb has only the in-frame clones, and not every one. The repertoire holds tens of thousands of clones, with around 87% as singletons. Germline trimming cut 0 bases from V and 6 bases from J; bases unmatched to any gene: 7. Looked up from germline, CDR1 is SGHRS and CDR2 is YFSETQ. This CDR3 contains 16 residues. This sequence joins TRBV5-1 and TRBJ2-7; 12 bases are shared with TRBD2. The sample consisted of PBMCs, taken around atezolizumab (anti-PD-L1) treatment. This receptor was obtained from a man aged 55 to 70 with urothelial cancer. CDR3 nucleotide sequence: TGCGCCAGCAGCTTGGCGCTAGCGGGGGGGCTTGGCGAGCAGTACTTC. This codes for CASSLALAGGLGEQYF.